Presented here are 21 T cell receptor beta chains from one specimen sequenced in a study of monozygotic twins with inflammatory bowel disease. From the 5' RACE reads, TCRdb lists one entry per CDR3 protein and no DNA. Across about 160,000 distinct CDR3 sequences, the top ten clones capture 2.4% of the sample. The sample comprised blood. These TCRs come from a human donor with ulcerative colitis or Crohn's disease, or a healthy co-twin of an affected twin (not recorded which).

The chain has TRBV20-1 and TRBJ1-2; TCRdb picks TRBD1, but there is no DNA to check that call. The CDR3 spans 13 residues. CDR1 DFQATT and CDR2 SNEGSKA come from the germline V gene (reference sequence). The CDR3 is CSALVGQGTAQNF.

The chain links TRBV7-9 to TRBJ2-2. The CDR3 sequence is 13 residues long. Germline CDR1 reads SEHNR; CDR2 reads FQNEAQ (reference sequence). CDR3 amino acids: CASSLTTTGELFF. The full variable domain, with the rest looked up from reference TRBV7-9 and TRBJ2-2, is DTGVSQNPRHKITKRGQNVTFRCDPISEHNRLYWYRQTLGQGPEFLTYFQNEAQLEKSRLLSDRFSAERPKGSFSTLEIQRTEQGDSAMYLCASSLTTTGELFFGEGSRLTVL.

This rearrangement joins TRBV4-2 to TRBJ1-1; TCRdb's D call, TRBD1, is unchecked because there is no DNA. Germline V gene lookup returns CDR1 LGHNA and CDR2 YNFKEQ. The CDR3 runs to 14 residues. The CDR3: CASSQDRVGTEAFF.

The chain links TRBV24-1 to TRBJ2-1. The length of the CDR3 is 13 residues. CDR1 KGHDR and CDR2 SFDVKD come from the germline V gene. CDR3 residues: CATRGWSNNEQFF.

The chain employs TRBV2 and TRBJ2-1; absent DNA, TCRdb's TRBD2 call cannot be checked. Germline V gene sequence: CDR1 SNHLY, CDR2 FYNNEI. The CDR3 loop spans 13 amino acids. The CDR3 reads CASSWGGEDEQFF.

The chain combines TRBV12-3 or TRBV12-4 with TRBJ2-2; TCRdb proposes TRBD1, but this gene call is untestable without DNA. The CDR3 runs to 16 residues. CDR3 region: CASRAHRGRGTGELFF.

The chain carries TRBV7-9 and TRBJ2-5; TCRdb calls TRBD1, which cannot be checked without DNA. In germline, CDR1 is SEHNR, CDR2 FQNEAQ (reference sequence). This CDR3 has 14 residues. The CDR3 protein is CASSRGQGFETQYF.

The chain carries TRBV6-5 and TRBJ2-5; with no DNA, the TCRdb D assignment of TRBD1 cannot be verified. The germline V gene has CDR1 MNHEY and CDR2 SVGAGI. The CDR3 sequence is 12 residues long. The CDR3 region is CASGDNQETQYF.

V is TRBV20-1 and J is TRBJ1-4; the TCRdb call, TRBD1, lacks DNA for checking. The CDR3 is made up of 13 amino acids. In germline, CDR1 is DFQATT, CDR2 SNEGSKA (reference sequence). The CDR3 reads CSAIDRVGEKLFF.

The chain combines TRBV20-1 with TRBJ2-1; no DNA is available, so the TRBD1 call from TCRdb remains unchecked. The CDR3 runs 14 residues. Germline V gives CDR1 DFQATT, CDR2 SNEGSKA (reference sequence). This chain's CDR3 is CSARHGQLVNEKFF.

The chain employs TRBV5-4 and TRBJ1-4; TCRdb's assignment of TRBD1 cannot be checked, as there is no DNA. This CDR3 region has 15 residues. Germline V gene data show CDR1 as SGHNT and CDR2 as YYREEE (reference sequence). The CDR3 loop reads CASSSSGAENEKLFF.

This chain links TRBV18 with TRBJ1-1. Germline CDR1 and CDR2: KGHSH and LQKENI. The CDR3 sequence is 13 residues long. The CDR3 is CASSPTDQAEAFF.

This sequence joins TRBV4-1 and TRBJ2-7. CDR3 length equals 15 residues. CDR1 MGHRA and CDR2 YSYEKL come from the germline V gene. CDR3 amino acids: CASSQSGNAAYEQYF.

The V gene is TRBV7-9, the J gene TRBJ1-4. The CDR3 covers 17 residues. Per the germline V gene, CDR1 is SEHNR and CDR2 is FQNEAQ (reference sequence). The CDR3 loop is CASSRGGGTATNEKLFF.

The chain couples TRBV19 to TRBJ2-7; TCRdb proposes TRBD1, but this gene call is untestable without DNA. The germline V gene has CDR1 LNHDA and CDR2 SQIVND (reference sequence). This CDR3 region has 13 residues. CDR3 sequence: CASSIIAGGEQYF.

The CDR3 is CASSSDPRKEDTQYF. The chain links TRBV28 to TRBJ2-3; there is no DNA to check the TCRdb D call of TRBD2. The CDR3 length is 15 residues. Per germline, CDR1 MDHEN and CDR2 SYDVKM.

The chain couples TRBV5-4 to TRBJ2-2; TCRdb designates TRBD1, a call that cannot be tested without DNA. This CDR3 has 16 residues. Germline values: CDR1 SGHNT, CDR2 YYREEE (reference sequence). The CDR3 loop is CASSRPRGLDTGELFF.

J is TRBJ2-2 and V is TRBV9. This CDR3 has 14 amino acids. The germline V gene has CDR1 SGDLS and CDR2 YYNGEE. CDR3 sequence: CASSVRGNTGELFF. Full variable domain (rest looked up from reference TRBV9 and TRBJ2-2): DSGVTQTPKHLITATGQRVTLRCSPRSGDLSVYWYQQSLDQGLQFLIQYYNGEERAKGNILERFSAQQFPDLHSELNLSSLELGDSALYFCASSVRGNTGELFFGEGSRLTVL.

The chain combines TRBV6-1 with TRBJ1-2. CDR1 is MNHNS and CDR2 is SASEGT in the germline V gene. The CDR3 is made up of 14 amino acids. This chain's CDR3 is CASSEDGRIYGYTF.

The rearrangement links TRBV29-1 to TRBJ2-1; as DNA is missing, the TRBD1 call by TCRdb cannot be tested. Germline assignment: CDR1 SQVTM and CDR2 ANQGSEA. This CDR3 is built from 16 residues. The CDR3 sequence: CSVEGRQGGGYNEQFF.

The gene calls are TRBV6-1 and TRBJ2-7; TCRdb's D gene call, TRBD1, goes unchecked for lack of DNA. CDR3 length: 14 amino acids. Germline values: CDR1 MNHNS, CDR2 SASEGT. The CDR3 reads CATTDSGTLHEQYF.